This entry concerns a single T cell receptor (beta chain). The data were taken from a study of T cell changes during pregnancy in multiple sclerosis. V gave up 10 bases and J gave up 3 bases, with 10 bases separating them. CDR1 and CDR2 (germline): SNHLY, FYNNEI. CDR3 length: 11 amino acids. The repertoire was sequenced with immunoSEQ multiplex PCR; TCRdb's copy has only in-frame clones and lacks some. The sample yields around 80,000 clones, around 92% seen once. Sequencing used peripheral blood, obtained before pregnancy. The chain couples TRBV2 to TRBJ2-7, with TRBD2 as a possible D gene (5 bases). This clonotype was obtained from a female donor with multiple sclerosis, enrolled in a pregnancy study. The CDR3 reads CATGFDYEQYF. CDR3 bases: TGTGCCACGGGGTTCGACTACGAGCAGTACTTC.